This T cell receptor (beta chain) was recorded in a study of graft-versus-host responses after intestinal transplantation (dated by TCRdb to about 2021). A note on the overall study: Multivisceral, liver-intestinal, or isolated intestinal transplants were received by the recipients. Graft-versus-host and host-versus-graft alloreactive T cell clones were tracked in the graft, circulation and bone marrow after intestinal transplantation using bulk TCR-beta CDR3 sequencing. The cohort enrolled under 25 intestinal transplant recipients including one retransplant, and a few patients lacking pretransplant specimens were excluded. Every recipient was given anti-thymocyte globulin induction, then maintenance tacrolimus and steroids for 2 to 4 years. Alloreactive clones were identified by sequencing pre-transplant mixed lymphocyte reaction products and comparing these products with unstimulated pre-transplant donor and recipient T cells. Instead of going to the commercial service, samples from a few later patients were sequenced in-house on an Illumina MiSeq and processed with MiXCR. A peak of at least 4% donor T cells among recipient peripheral blood mononuclear cells was the definition used for donor T cell macrochimerism. General findings and caveats noted by the study authors: GvH clones turned up in recipient bone marrow, with some appearing earlier in ileal mucosa or blood, a pattern consistent with an intestinal mucosal origin. In patients with donor T cell macrochimerism, the allografts had high GvH to HvG T cell clonal ratios. The conclusions were limited by the relatively low number and heterogeneity of the intestinal transplant patients. Peak levels of circulating GvH clones were associated with declines in HvG clones early after transplant.

The protocol used for the library was the immunoSEQ multiplex PCR assay. High-throughput TCR-beta CDR3 sequencing of genomic DNA from most patients was performed by Adaptive Biotechnologies. The paper's data handling went like this. TCR sequencing data were retrieved from Adaptive's ImmunoSEQ software for 15 to 20 patients, whereas three other patients were processed with MiXCR and VDJtools. CDR3 nucleotide sequences shared between donor and recipient were removed because their origin could not be assigned. To count as alloreactive, a clone needed at least 2-fold expansion over unstimulated cells and a minimum CFSE-low frequency of 0.002% (template counts) or 0.001% (read counts). Mappable clones were those detected in sequenced pre-transplant spleen, lymph node, or MLR CFSE-low populations of the donor or recipient. Cumulative frequency of alloreactive clones was calculated as a percentage of all sequences weighted by copy number. The immuneACCESS repertoire file appears here via TCRdb, limited to in-frame rearrangements. These files lack a portion of the clones; in checked studies, under half of the deficit traces to unresolved V genes, and the cause of the others is not known. D and trimming were read from the DNA, whereas the V and J calls and clone size are those reported in that table. The sample table contains 9,500 to 14,000 clones; only one count was recorded for approximately 90% of them. Of the sample, 3% to 4% falls within the top ten clones.

On this clone: The specificity of this receptor is unknown. No clone much larger than this one lies a single base away; base qualities are absent.

Reading from cysteine to phenylalanine, the CDR3 counts 15 amino acids. Kept here is only the CDR3 DNA, which spans 45 bases and is read in frame from base 1. The germline V gene yields SGHAT for CDR1 and FQNNGV for CDR2. V is cut by 1 base and J by 7 bases, and the space between the germline ends is 13 bases. In the paper's terms, the time point label means: postoperative day 105 after intestinal transplantation (dayNNNN = postoperative day). Blood samples were collected up to 4 times in the first month after transplant and then at least monthly when available. The TCR originated in a human patient who received an intestinal transplant, so some T cells may come from the graft donor. The V gene is TRBV11-2 and the J gene is TRBJ1-4; there is no confident call for the D gene. Sequencing was performed on PBMCs, taken 105 days after intestinal transplantation. For the CDR3, the sequence is CASSLGRGQGEKLFF. The nucleotide sequence reads as follows: TGTGCCAGCAGCTTAGGCCGGGGTCAAGGTGAAAAACTGTTTTTT.